The 15 T cell receptor beta chains below come from one sample, sequenced in a study of T-cell memory formation after mild COVID-19. MiXCR was run by TCRdb on the 5' RACE reads, yielding one entry per CDR3 protein. The sample records fewer than 350,000 distinct CDR3 sequences, over 15% being singletons. The sample consisted of PBMCs or a T cell subset sorted from them (not recorded which). The receptor source for this set is a young man who had mild COVID-19 (a few samples of this study predate the infection). Cell type and time point are not known.

This clonotype was detected only a few times. This chain uses TRBV29-1 with TRBJ1-1; 7 bases match TRBD1. The CDR3 runs to 13 residues. V was pared by 3 bases and J by 3 bases, with 4 bases of the junction left unmatched. From germline, CDR1 is SQVTM and CDR2 ANQGSEA. CDR3 residues: CSVDTGVDTEAFF. In nucleotides, the CDR3 is TGCAGCGTTGATACAGGGGTGGACACTGAAGCTTTCTTT.

The chain uses TRBV20-1 and TRBJ2-3; no firm D call. The CDR3 totals 13 residues. Trimming cost V 1 base and J 8 bases, with 13 bases left between them. The germline V gene encodes CDR1 DFQATT and CDR2 SNEGSKA (reference sequence). Here the CDR3 reads CSARGGLPFTQYF. Written as DNA, the CDR3 is TGCAGTGCTAGAGGAGGCCTCCCCTTTACGCAGTATTTT.

The chain couples TRBV5-1 to TRBJ2-1; the match to TRBD1 covers 8 bases. The ends lost 5 bases at V and 4 bases at J; junction bases unmatched: 11. Germline lookup yields CDR1 SGHRS and CDR2 YFSETQ. The CDR3 spans 16 residues. CDR3 loop: CASSSKAGTGYNEQFF. For the CDR3, the DNA is TGCGCCAGCAGTTCAAAGGCCGGGACAGGTTACAATGAGCAGTTCTTC.

This sequence joins TRBV4-1 and TRBJ2-1; D is possibly TRBD1 or TRBD2 (5 bases each). The germline V gene encodes CDR1 MGHRA and CDR2 YSYEKL. V was trimmed by 4 bases and J by 2 bases, leaving 21 bases between them. The CDR3 covers 18 residues. The CDR3 nucleotides are TGCGCCAGCAGCCGGACGGGGCACGGCCGTGGTGCCTACAATGAGCAGTTCTTC. It yields the protein CASSRTGHGRGAYNEQFF.

The chain employs TRBV29-1 and TRBJ1-4; D might be TRBD1 (6 bases). CDR3 length: 13 residues. Trimming removed 4 bases at V and 7 bases at J, with 13 bases between. Germline V gene sequence: CDR1 SQVTM, CDR2 ANQGSEA. The CDR3: CSVARDKGEKLFF. CDR3 DNA sequence: TGCAGCGTTGCCCGGGACAAGGGTGAAAAACTGTTTTTT.

This clonotype was seen only a few times. This chain connects TRBV4-1 to TRBJ2-3; no clear D. The V gene lost 3 bases and the J gene lost 5 bases, with 12 bases spanning the gap. Germline V CDR1 and CDR2: MGHRA, YSYEKL. The CDR3 is 14 residues long. The DNA for the CDR3 is TGCGCCAGCAGCCAGGAGTGGGATTTAGATACGCAGTATTTT. Protein product: CASSQEWDLDTQYF.

This clonotype was observed a handful of times. The gene calls are TRBV19 and TRBJ2-3, with 7 bases aligning to TRBD1. There are 15 residues in the CDR3. V lost 6 bases, J lost 6 bases, and 12 bases stayed unmatched. Germline assignment: CDR1 LNHDA and CDR2 SQIVND (reference sequence). In nucleotides, the CDR3 is TGTGCCAGTAGCCCGAGTAGCAGGGGGTCGGATACGCAGTATTTT. Translated, it gives CASSPSSRGSDTQYF. Looking up the rest from reference TRBV19 and TRBJ2-3 gives the full variable domain: DGGITQSPKYLFRKEGQNVTLSCEQNLNHDAMYWYRQDPGQGLRLIYYSQIVNDFQKGDIAEGYSVSREKKESFPLTVTSAQKNPTAFYLCASSPSSRGSDTQYFGPGTRLTVL.

This clonotype was seen many times. The chain combines TRBV20-1 with TRBJ1-1; D call uncertain. V was shortened by 6 bases and J by 3 bases, with 11 bases between the two germline ends. The V gene's germline CDR1 is DFQATT and CDR2 SNEGSKA (reference sequence). CDR3 length: 12 residues. In DNA, the CDR3 is TGCAGTGCCTCCATATCGGACACTGAAGCTTTCTTT. This sequence encodes CSASISDTEAFF.

This clonotype occurred a few times. The chain uses TRBV5-6 and TRBJ2-7; D ambiguous. CDR3 length: 14 amino acids. With 0 bases removed from V and 2 bases from J, the gap between germline ends came to 9 bases. Germline CDR1 is SGHDT and CDR2 is YYEEEE. The CDR3 DNA follows: TGTGCCAGCAGCTTGGGGCTCGAAGCCTACGAGCAGTACTTC. This translates into CASSLGLEAYEQYF.

The rearrangement uses TRBV24-1 and TRBJ2-1, with 7 bases identical to TRBD1. Trimming removed 3 bases from V and 6 bases from J; junction bases left unmatched: 7. The CDR3 has 15 amino acids. Germline V CDR1 and CDR2: KGHDR, SFDVKD. The CDR3 loop reads CATSDIRTGGNEQFF. CDR3 in DNA: TGTGCCACCAGTGATATCAGGACAGGTGGCAATGAGCAGTTCTTC.

Many counts were recorded for this clonotype. The rearrangement links TRBV27 to TRBJ2-7; D tentatively reads TRBD1 or TRBD2 (5 bases each). Trimming removed 7 bases at V and 5 bases at J, with 12 bases between. Germline CDR1 is MNHEY and CDR2 is SMNVEV (reference sequence). This CDR3 spans 12 amino acids. As DNA, the CDR3 is TGTGCCAGCAATTTTGGGGGAAACGAGCAGTACGTC. Residues: CASNFGGNEQYV.

The gene calls are TRBV10-3 and TRBJ2-1; TRBD2 might be the D (5 bases). There are 14 residues in the CDR3. V lost 11 bases and J lost 5, with 19 bases in between. CDR1 is ENHRY and CDR2 is SYGVKD in the germline V gene. CDR3 loop: CASSPEVLNNEQFF. CDR3 DNA: TGTGCCTCGTCCCCGGAGGTGCTTAACAATGAGCAGTTCTTC.

V is TRBV11-2 and J is TRBJ1-5; TRBD1 matches at 11 bases. Germline V CDR1 and CDR2: SGHAT, FQNNGV. This CDR3 is built from 13 residues. The V and J ends lost 6 bases and 6 bases, in that order; junction bases with no gene match: 1. CDR3 amino acids: CASSGQGAQPQHF. The CDR3 DNA follows: TGTGCCAGCAGTGGACAGGGGGCTCAGCCCCAGCATTTT. Drawing the rest from reference TRBV11-2 and TRBJ1-5, the complete variable domain is EAGVAQSPRYKIIEKRQSVAFWCNPISGHATLYWYQQILGQGPKLLIQFQNNGVVDDSQLPKDRFSAERLKGVDSTLKIQPAKLEDSAVYLCASSGQGAQPQHFGDGTRLSIL.

This clonotype was seen a handful of times. The chain carries TRBV4-1 and TRBJ1-5; D is ambiguous. The CDR3 spans 13 residues. V lost 1 base and J 7 bases, leaving 8 bases between the germline ends. Germline CDR1 is MGHRA and CDR2 is YSYEKL. The CDR3 sequence is CASSQVSGQPQHF. The CDR3, as DNA: TGCGCCAGCAGCCAAGTATCGGGGCAGCCCCAGCATTTT.

This clonotype has a handful of counts. The chain couples TRBV5-1 to TRBJ2-6; no firm D call. Germline CDR1 SGHRS, CDR2 YFSETQ. Trimming removed 4 bases at V and 2 bases at J, with 10 bases between. The CDR3 has 15 amino acids. CDR3 residues: CASSGDGTGANVLTF. CDR3 in DNA: TGCGCCAGCAGCGGAGATGGGACTGGGGCCAACGTCCTGACTTTC.